This T cell receptor beta chain was found in a study of shared clonotypes between healthy human individuals. All donors qualified as healthy HIV-negative adults and had experienced no recent acute infections or vaccinations. Study results and limitations: Clonotype sharing across donors was expected to vary with sequencing depth.

The method was immunoSEQ multiplex PCR; TCRdb's version includes in-frame clones alone and lacks a portion of them. The sample has about 2,500,000 clones; 90% to 95% are singletons. This CDR3 is 12 amino acids long. Trimming took off 5 bases at V and 3 bases at J, with 8 bases between the two ends. In germline, CDR1 is MNHEY, CDR2 SVGAGI. Of note for this clone: Its matching antigen is unknown. Within the sample, other DNA sequences also encode this same CDR3.

The clonotype was recovered from a man younger than 35 in good health. V gene TRBV6-5 combines with J gene TRBJ2-7; D is unclear. The sequencing sample was made of naive CD4+ T cells sorted from blood. Subset described: CD45RA+ positively selected. CDR3 sequence reads: CASSRVGYEQYF. The CDR3 region has the DNA TGTGCCAGCAGTCGAGTGGGCTACGAGCAGTACTTC.